This TCR beta chain was sequenced during a study of shared clonotypes between healthy human individuals. Donors were Caucasian adults residing in Nashville, Tennessee, USA. Overall study findings and caveats: Naive subsets generally had larger estimated richness than memory subsets.

With respect to this clone: What it recognizes is unknown.

The CDR3 runs 13 residues. Per germline, CDR1 SGHDN and CDR2 FVKESK. The ends were cut back, 7 bases at V and 6 bases at J, with 16 bases in the middle. An assay was performed, and its level was deep. Sorted-subset replicate PCRs used 200 ng DNA, about 30,000 T cell genomes. Sequencing was performed with immunoSEQ multiplex PCR; in TCRdb, only in-frame clones are kept and a portion is missing. The sample shows roughly 1,000,000 clones, more than 75% of them seen only once. The sequence was collected from a man younger than 30 in good health. Some clones in this sample may be carry-over from other donors' samples. V gene TRBV14 combines with J gene TRBJ2-7, with a possible D match to TRBD1 (6 bases). What was sequenced was memory CD4+ T cells from PBMCs. Subset reported: CD45RA-negative fraction. CDR3 sequence reads: CASNQQGVGEQYF. In DNA form, the CDR3 reads TGTGCCAGCAATCAACAGGGTGTCGGCGAGCAGTACTTC.